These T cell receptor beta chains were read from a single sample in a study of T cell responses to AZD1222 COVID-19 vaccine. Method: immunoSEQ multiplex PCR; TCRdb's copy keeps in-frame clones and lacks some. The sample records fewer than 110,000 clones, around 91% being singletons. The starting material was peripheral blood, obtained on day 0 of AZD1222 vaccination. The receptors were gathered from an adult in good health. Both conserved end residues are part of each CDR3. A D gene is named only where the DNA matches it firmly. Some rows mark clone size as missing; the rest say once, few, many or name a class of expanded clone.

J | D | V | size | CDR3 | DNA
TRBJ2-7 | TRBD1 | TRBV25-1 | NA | CASPPWTGREQYF | TGTGCCAGCCCCCCTTGGACAGGGCGTGAGCAGTACTTC
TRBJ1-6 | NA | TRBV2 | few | CASSALDRNSPLHF | TGTGCCAGCAGTGCCCTCGACCGAAATTCACCCCTCCACTTT
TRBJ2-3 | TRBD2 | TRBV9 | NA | CASSVSGGADTQYF | TGTGCCAGCAGCGTAAGCGGGGGGGCAGATACGCAGTATTTT
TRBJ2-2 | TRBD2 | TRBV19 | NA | CASSHPGLAGMNTGELFF | TGTGCCAGTAGCCATCCGGGACTAGCGGGGATGAACACCGGGGAGCTGTTTTTT
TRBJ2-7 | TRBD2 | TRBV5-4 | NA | CASSRDGGGATYEQYF | TGTGCCAGCAGCAGGGATGGCGGGGGGGCAACCTACGAGCAGTACTTC
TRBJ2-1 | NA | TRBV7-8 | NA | CASSLWGWGSYNEQFF | TGTGCCAGCAGCTTGTGGGGGTGGGGCTCCTACAATGAGCAGTTCTTC
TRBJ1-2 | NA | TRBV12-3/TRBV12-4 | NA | CASRSRVAYGYTF | TGTGCCAGCAGAAGCAGGGTCGCCTATGGCTACACCTTC
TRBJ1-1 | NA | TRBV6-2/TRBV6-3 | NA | CASSYGRGNTEAFF | TGTGCCAGCAGTTACGGTCGGGGGAACACTGAAGCTTTCTTT
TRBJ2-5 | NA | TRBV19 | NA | CASSIRTSETQYF | TGTGCCAGTAGTATCCGGACGTCGGAGACCCAGTACTTC
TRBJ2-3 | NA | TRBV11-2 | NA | CASSFRTWGDTQYF | TGTGCCAGCAGCTTTCGGACGTGGGGAGATACGCAGTATTTT
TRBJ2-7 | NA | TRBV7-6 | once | CASSLSLGYEQYF | TGTGCCAGCAGCTTATCGTTAGGCTACGAGCAGTACTTC
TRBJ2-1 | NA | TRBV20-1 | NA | CSARTVQGEFF | TGCAGTGCTAGGACTGTCCAGGGAGAGTTCTTC
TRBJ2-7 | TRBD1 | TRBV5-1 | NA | CASSVTGDTYEQYF | TGCGCCAGCAGCGTGACAGGGGATACCTACGAGCAGTACTTC
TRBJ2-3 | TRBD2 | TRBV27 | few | CASSLERAGAGGMDTQYF | TGTGCCAGCAGTTTAGAGCGCGCTGGAGCGGGGGGCATGGATACGCAGTATTTT
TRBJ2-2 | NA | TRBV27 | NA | CASIRLQGNTGELFF | TGTGCCAGCATTCGATTACAGGGGAACACCGGGGAGCTGTTTTTT
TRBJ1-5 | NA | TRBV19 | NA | CASRTATRGSNQPQHF | TGTGCCAGTAGAACCGCCACCAGGGGAAGCAATCAGCCCCAGCATTTT
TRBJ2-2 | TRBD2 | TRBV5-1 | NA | CASSSDLAGKNTGELFF | TGCGCCAGCAGCTCTGATCTAGCGGGGAAGAACACCGGGGAGCTGTTTTTT
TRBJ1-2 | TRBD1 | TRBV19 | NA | CARIDRGNYGYTF | TGTGCCAGGATCGACAGGGGGAACTATGGCTACACCTTC
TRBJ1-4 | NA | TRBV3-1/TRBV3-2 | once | CASSQDARGEKLFF | TGTGCCAGCAGCCAAGACGCCCGAGGTGAAAAACTGTTTTTT
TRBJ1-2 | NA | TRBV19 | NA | CASRSRGNYGYTF | TGTGCCAGCAGATCAAGGGGAAACTATGGCTACACCTTC
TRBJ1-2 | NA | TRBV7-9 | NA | CASSLEVENYGYTF | TGTGCCAGCAGCTTAGAAGTAGAAAACTATGGCTACACCTTC
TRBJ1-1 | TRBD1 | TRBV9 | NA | CASSEGARTEAFF | TGTGCCAGCAGCGAGGGGGCTCGGACTGAAGCTTTCTTT
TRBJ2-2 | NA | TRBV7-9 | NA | CASSINPGELFF | TGTGCCAGCAGCATTAACCCCGGGGAGCTGTTTTTT
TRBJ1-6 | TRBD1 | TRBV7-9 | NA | CASSSDRNYNSPLHF | TGTGCCAGCAGCTCGGACAGGAATTATAATTCACCCCTCCACTTT
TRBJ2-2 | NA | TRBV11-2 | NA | CASSLPGELFF | TGTGCCAGCAGCCTCCCCGGGGAGCTGTTTTTT
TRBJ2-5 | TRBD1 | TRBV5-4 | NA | CASSLGGQGKETQYF | TGTGCCAGCAGCTTGGGGGGACAGGGGAAAGAGACCCAGTACTTC
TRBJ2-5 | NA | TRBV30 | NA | CAWTNLGRAQETQYF | TGTGCCTGGACGAACCTCGGCCGTGCCCAAGAGACCCAGTACTTC
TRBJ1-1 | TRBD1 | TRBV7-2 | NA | CASNPRTGPNEAFF | TGTGCCAGCAACCCCAGGACAGGACCAAATGAAGCTTTCTTT
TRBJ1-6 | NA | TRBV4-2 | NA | CASSPAGALYNSPLHF | TGTGCCAGCAGCCCAGCCGGGGCACTTTATAATTCACCCCTCCACTTT
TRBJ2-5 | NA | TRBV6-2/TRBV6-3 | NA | CASSPGGVGQETQYF | TGTGCCAGCAGCCCAGGGGGGGTAGGCCAAGAGACCCAGTACTTC
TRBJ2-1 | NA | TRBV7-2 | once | CASSPTSSNEQFF | TGTGCCAGCAGCCCCACCTCCAGCAATGAGCAGTTCTTC
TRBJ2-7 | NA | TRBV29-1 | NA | CSVGGGDLDVEQYF | TGCAGCGTTGGAGGGGGGGACCTGGATGTCGAGCAGTACTTC
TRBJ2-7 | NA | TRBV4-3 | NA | CASSQAPGLYEQYF | TGCGCCAGCAGCCAAGCCCCAGGACTCTACGAGCAGTACTTC
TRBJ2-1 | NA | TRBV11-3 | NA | CASSWGQYNEQFF | TGTGCCAGCAGCTGGGGACAATACAATGAGCAGTTCTTC
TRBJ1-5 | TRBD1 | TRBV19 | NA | CASSGWTGPHQPQHF | TGTGCCAGTAGTGGATGGACAGGTCCGCATCAGCCCCAGCATTTT
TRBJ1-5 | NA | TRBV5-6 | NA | CASSQGQSNQPQHF | TGTGCCAGCAGCCAAGGACAGTCTAATCAGCCCCAGCATTTT
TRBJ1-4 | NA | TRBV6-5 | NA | CACRRDSAGSEKLFF | TGTGCCTGCCGGAGAGATTCGGCAGGTTCTGAAAAACTGTTTTTT